The clone carrying this T cell receptor (beta chain) was recorded many times. Its specificity is unknown. CDR3 size: 14 residues. V dropped 2 bases and J dropped 5 bases, with 13 bases sitting between them. Germline V gene sequence: CDR1 SGHRS, CDR2 YFSETQ. Library preparation (for TCRbeta) was performed with unique molecular identifiers. TCRdb analysed the PCR reads with MiXCR anew, one entry per CDR3 protein. The data show about 300,000 distinct CDR3 sequences, just over 7.5% seen once. This record comes from a study of T-cell reconstitution after alpha-beta-depleted transplantation in children. Study-level points and caveats: Surviving recipient T cells and thymic progenitors accounted for the high day-60 TCRbeta diversity observed in some patients. Diversity and T-cell counts at one year after transplant derived mostly from new T cells.

Sample: peripheral blood, taken 360 days after TCRalphabeta/CD19-depleted stem cell transplant. The clonotype comes from a female patient aged 2 to 10 who had a stem cell transplant for Fanconi anemia, so the T cells may come from the graft donor. V gene TRBV5-1 combines with J gene TRBJ2-5; no clear D. CDR3 DNA sequence: TGCGCCAGCAGCTTCGGTCCTTGGGCGGAGACCCAGTACTTC. Protein: CASSFGPWAETQYF.